Listed here are 16 T cell receptor beta chains from one sample, sequenced in a study of T cell changes during pregnancy in multiple sclerosis. Clones were read by immunoSEQ multiplex PCR, and TCRdb kept only the in-frame ones, dropping some. The table shows about 50,000 clones, with 92% occurring only once. This specimen consisted of CD4+ T cells from peripheral blood mononuclear cells, obtained after pregnancy. The receptors derive from a female donor with multiple sclerosis, enrolled in a pregnancy study.

Only a few counts were recorded for this clone. V is TRBV29-1 and J is TRBJ1-1; D gene ambiguous. V was pared by 3 bases and J by 1 base, with 9 bases between. Germline CDR1 SQVTM, CDR2 ANQGSEA. The CDR3 sequence is 13 residues long. CDR3 region: CSVDRGRNTEAFF. DNA for the CDR3: TGCAGCGTTGATCGTGGCAGGAACACTGAAGCTTTCTTT. The full variable domain, with the rest looked up from reference TRBV29-1 and TRBJ1-1, is SAVISQKPSRDICQRGTSLTIQCQVDSQVTMMFWYRQQPGQSLTLIATANQGSEATYESGFVIDKFPISRPNLTFSTLTVSNMSPEDSSIYLCSVDRGRNTEAFFGQGTRLTVV.

This chain joins TRBV5-6 and TRBJ1-3, with 7 bases lining up with TRBD1. CDR3 length equals 16 residues. The J segment lost 0 bases and the V segment lost 5 bases, leaving 8 bases of the junction unmatched. CDR1 is SGHDT and CDR2 is YYEEEE in the germline V gene. CDR3 sequence reads: CASRQGTAISGNTIYF. The CDR3 bases are TGTGCCAGCAGACAAGGGACAGCTATCTCTGGAAACACCATATATTTT.

The genes are TRBV5-1 and TRBJ2-7, with TRBD2 identical over 10 bases. The CDR3 length is 15 residues. In germline, CDR1 is SGHRS, CDR2 YFSETQ. With V trimmed by 3 bases and J by 2 bases, 5 bases remained unmatched. The CDR3 loop reads CASSSLAGGPYEQYF. The CDR3 region has the DNA TGCGCCAGCAGCTCCTTAGCGGGAGGTCCCTACGAGCAGTACTTC.

V is TRBV5-4 and J is TRBJ1-2; no firm D call. This CDR3 has 13 amino acids. Germline assignment: CDR1 SGHNT and CDR2 YYREEE (reference sequence). The V end lost 2 bases, the J end lost 5 bases, and 10 bases lay between the germline ends. CDR3 amino acids: CASSLPELYGYTF. CDR3 sequence (DNA): TGTGCCAGCAGCTTACCTGAGCTATATGGCTACACCTTC.

The genes are TRBV18 and TRBJ1-1, with 8 nucleotides matching TRBD1. CDR3 size: 16 residues. Germline values: CDR1 KGHSH, CDR2 LQKENI. J was trimmed by 4 bases and V by 0 bases; bases with no gene match: 7. CDR3 sequence reads: CASSPPKGQGGTEAFF. CDR3 in DNA: TGTGCCAGCTCACCACCGAAAGGACAGGGAGGCACTGAAGCTTTCTTT. The complete variable domain, with remaining parts taken from reference TRBV18 and TRBJ1-1, reads NAGVMQNPRHLVRRRGQEARLRCSPMKGHSHVYWYRQLPEEGLKFMVYLQKENIIDESGMPKERFSAEFPKEGPSILRIQQVVRGDSAAYFCASSPPKGQGGTEAFFGQGTRLTVV.

The chain employs TRBV5-1 and TRBJ2-2; 14 positions agree with TRBD2. Trimming removed 4 bases from V and 7 bases from J; junction bases left unmatched: 6. The CDR3 runs 16 residues. Germline V gene data show CDR1 as SGHRS and CDR2 as YFSETQ. CDR3 protein: CASSPGLAGAVGELFF. The CDR3 nucleotides read TGCGCCAGCAGCCCGGGACTAGCGGGAGCGGTCGGGGAGCTGTTTTTT.

V usage is TRBV28 and J usage is TRBJ2-2; TRBD2 matches 12 bases. Germline CDR1 is MDHEN and CDR2 is SYDVKM. V was clipped by 8 bases and J by 6 bases; unmatched bases: 7. This CDR3 comprises 15 residues. CDR3 residues: CASSLGTSGSGELFF. For the CDR3, the DNA is TGTGCCAGCTCTCTCGGGACTAGCGGGTCCGGGGAGCTGTTTTTT.

The J gene is TRBJ1-2, the V gene TRBV5-6; 8 bases are a match to TRBD1. CDR1 is SGHDT and CDR2 is YYEEEE in the germline V gene. V lost 3 bases to trimming and J lost 6 bases; unmatched junction nucleotides: 7. The CDR3 runs 14 residues. The DNA for the CDR3 is TGTGCCAGCAGCTCAAGAGGACAGGGACATGGCTACACCTTC. It codes for CASSSRGQGHGYTF.

This chain joins TRBV19 and TRBJ1-2, with unresolved D. Germline V gene sequence: CDR1 LNHDA, CDR2 SQIVND (reference sequence). V gave up 3 bases and J gave up 7 bases, with 12 bases separating them. CDR3 length: 13 amino acids. Written as DNA, the CDR3 is TGTGCCAGTAGTATCCCATCCGGTGGTGGCTACACCTTC. It codes for CASSIPSGGGYTF.

Of note for this clone: This CDR3 is also generated by other DNA sequences in the sample. The gene calls are TRBV27 and TRBJ1-1; TRBD1 aligns across 8 bases. This CDR3 spans 14 amino acids. V was clipped by 3 bases and J by 0 bases; unmatched bases: 0. Germline CDR1 reads MNHEY; CDR2 reads SMNVEV (reference sequence). The CDR3 region is CASSFRGLNTEAFF. CDR3 nucleotides: TGTGCCAGCAGTTTCAGGGGGCTGAACACTGAAGCTTTCTTT.

The V call is TRBV27, the J call TRBJ2-7; 11 bases match TRBD1. This CDR3 contains 14 residues. Germline CDR1 is MNHEY and CDR2 is SMNVEV (reference sequence). The ends lost 6 bases at V and 4 bases at J; junction bases unmatched: 5. CDR3 sequence: CASSVGDRGYEQYF. The CDR3 DNA is TGTGCCAGCAGCGTCGGGGACAGGGGGTACGAGCAGTACTTC.

The rearrangement joins TRBV5-1 to TRBJ1-2; 7 nucleotides agree with TRBD1. This CDR3 is 14 amino acids long. Trimming at V came to 4 bases and at J to 6 bases, leaving 9 bases not matched to a gene. Germline CDR1 and CDR2: SGHRS and YFSETQ. The CDR3 reads CASSPQGQRNGYTF. In DNA, the CDR3 is TGCGCCAGCAGCCCTCAGGGACAGCGAAATGGCTACACCTTC.

V usage is TRBV13 and J usage is TRBJ1-2, with 7 bases aligning to TRBD1. Germline CDR1 and CDR2: PRHDT and FYEKMQ (reference sequence). CDR3 length: 14 residues. After removal of 5 bases from V and 4 bases from J, the junction contained 7 bases not matched to a gene. The DNA for the CDR3 is TGTGCCAGCAGCGTACTGACAGGGTCCTATGGCTACACCTTC. It translates to CASSVLTGSYGYTF.

The chain links TRBV19 to TRBJ1-5; 8 positions agree with TRBD1. In germline, CDR1 is LNHDA, CDR2 SQIVND (reference sequence). V was pared by 3 bases and J by 7 bases, with 8 bases of the junction left unmatched. The CDR3 contains 15 residues. Here the CDR3 reads CASSMIGQGGQPQHF. CDR3 DNA sequence: TGTGCCAGTAGTATGATAGGACAGGGAGGGCAGCCCCAGCATTTT.

The chain has TRBV5-4 and TRBJ2-7; D possibly corresponds to TRBD2 (5 bases). With 6 bases removed from V and 3 bases from J, the gap between germline ends came to 19 bases. CDR3 length equals 15 residues. Germline V gene sequence: CDR1 SGHNT, CDR2 YYREEE (reference sequence). CDR3 DNA: TGTGCCAGCAACCAGGACGGGGTGGTGGGCTACGAGCAGTACTTC. Amino acid sequence: CASNQDGVVGYEQYF.

V and J are TRBV19 and TRBJ1-1, with TRBD1 identical over 7 bases. V lost 7 bases and J lost 5; bases outside the gene matches: 10. The CDR3 spans 14 residues. From germline, CDR1 is LNHDA and CDR2 SQIVND (reference sequence). DNA of the CDR3: TGTGCCAGTATGGTCCGGCAGGGGGGTACTGAAGCTTTCTTT. Translating it yields CASMVRQGGTEAFF.